This T cell receptor (beta chain) was recorded in a study of T cells in Graves' hyperthyroidism and ophthalmopathy. The study's findings and limits: Peripheral blood also featured most of the thyroid clonotypes expanded above 0.001.

The CDR3 has 14 residues. The V gene lost 4 bases and the J gene lost 1 base, with 11 bases spanning the gap. Germline V CDR1 and CDR2: SGHRS, YFSETQ. Not enrolled were patients with uncontrolled infection, other autoimmune disease, pregnancy or lactation. Diagnosis relied on clinical symptoms, serum thyroxine and TRAb, thyroid ultrasound and orbital computed tomography. Points on this clonotype: What it binds is unknown.

Amplification of TCR beta CDR3 regions used RNA as the template. Initially, a first-round RT-PCR of the TCR CDR3 employed the HTBI primer set. From the multiplex PCR reads, TCRdb called clonotypes with MiXCR, one entry per CDR3 protein. The sample lists around 600,000 distinct CDR3 sequences; 45% were seen once. This chain uses TRBV5-1 with TRBJ2-5; D perhaps matches TRBD2 (5 bases). Sequencing was performed on peripheral blood or thyroid tissue (not recorded which). This receptor was obtained from an adult man with Graves' disease, either hyperthyroidism or ophthalmopathy (not recorded which). In DNA form, the CDR3 reads TGCGCCAGCAGCGGCCGGGGTTCCCAAGAGACCCAGTACTTC. This encodes CASSGRGSQETQYF.